In its sample, the clone carrying this T cell receptor (beta chain) was seen once. The data stem from a study of blood T cell repertoires in COVID-19. Profiling relied on immunoSEQ multiplex PCR, and the TCRdb table lists in-frame clones only, not all of them. The sample lists some 130,000 clones; around 81% were seen once. Sequencing used peripheral blood. The source is a woman aged 60-75 years with active or convalescent COVID-19.

The CDR3 DNA reads TGCGCCAGCAGCCGGGGGATTAGCGGGGGGATCACAGATACGCAGTATTTT. It is translated as CASSRGISGGITDTQYF. The chain uses TRBV4-1 and TRBJ2-3; 10 positions agree with TRBD2. Germline V gene lookup returns CDR1 MGHRA and CDR2 YSYEKL. This CDR3 spans 17 amino acids. With 4 bases clipped from V and 2 bases from J, the junction kept 9 bases outside the gene matches.